A single TCR beta chain is shown here with its context. This sample is part of a study of blood T cell repertoires in COVID-19. About the study: T cells, B-cell-depleted T cells, or PBMCs supplied cDNA or gDNA.

CDR3 length equals 15 residues. With 1 base removed from V and 4 bases from J, the gap between germline ends came to 11 bases. CDR1 is SGHVS, CDR2 FNYEAQ, per germline. Sequencing used immunoSEQ multiplex PCR; TCRdb keeps in-frame clones, though not all of them. The repertoire holds more than 130,000 clones, with around nine tenths as singletons. The source of this sequence is a man between 45 and 60 years old with active or convalescent COVID-19. Sequencing used peripheral blood. V is TRBV7-6 and J is TRBJ1-3; maybe TRBD1 (6 bases). CDR3 nucleotides: TGTGCCAGCAGCTTAGTACAGGGAGTCGGAAACACCATATATTTT. Encoded protein: CASSLVQGVGNTIYF.